The rows below give T cell receptor beta chains drawn from one sample of a study of post-analysis software for immune sequencing data. MiXCR, run by TCRdb on the PCR reads, gives a single entry per CDR3 protein. Among about 460,000 distinct CDR3 sequences listed, 40% to 55% were seen once. Input material: blood. These TCRs come from a girl between 10 and 17 years old with multiple sclerosis. The conserved cysteine and the conserved F or W are not part of the CDR3 here.

TRBV20-1,SALANSNQPQH
TRBV29-1,SVGGRAADTQY
TRBV20-1,SLAAGEQF
TRBV6-5,ASSSNRGAVGANVLT
TRBV5-1,ASSLTSLTNNEQF
TRBV28,ASSLQGGGQETQY
TRBV4-1,ASSQELAGARGQY
TRBV12-3/TRBV12-4,ASSPSGTWNIQY
TRBV11-3,ASSPSSMNTEAF
TRBV5-1,ASSKLLSTNSYEQY
TRBV10-3,ALSVADTQY
TRBV7-2,ASRGYQETQY
TRBV4-1,ASSNPVRGHNEQF
TRBV7-3,ASSPIGGASYEQY
TRBV27,ASSPSGGVYGYT
TRBV29-1,SVEGGGNQPQH
TRBV20-1,SAIGAYGYT
TRBV5-1,ASSLVPRDRGPNTEAF
TRBV5-1,ASRGQAGGEETQY
TRBV28,ASSRTGGGSQPQH
TRBV28,ASSLRDSTSYEQY
TRBV7-3,ASSLLGHPTDTQY
TRBV29-1,SVELLYVTGGRNEQF
TRBV4-2,ASSQALADYNEQF
TRBV12-3/TRBV12-4,ASRTRGIHYKQY
TRBV5-1,ASSLGGGASYEQY
TRBV10-3,AMAVGANTEAF